Presented here are 27 T cell receptor beta chains from one specimen sequenced in a study of blood T cell repertoires in COVID-19. Repertoires were generated with immunoSEQ multiplex PCR, while TCRdb's copy carries only in-frame clones and drops some. The sample lists approximately 100,000 clones; around 72% were seen once. The sample consisted of peripheral blood. The receptors stem from a man between 65 and 85 years old with acute or convalescent COVID-19.

The chain has TRBV20-1 and TRBJ1-5; 12 nucleotides line up with TRBD1. This CDR3 comprises 15 residues. Trimming took 3 bases from V and 7 from J; bases not matched to a gene: 7. Germline lookup yields CDR1 DFQATT and CDR2 SNEGSKA (reference sequence). CDR3 nucleotide sequence: TGCAGTGCTAGTCCGGGACAGGGGGCAAAGCAGCCCCAGCATTTT. Its protein product is CSASPGQGAKQPQHF.

This chain connects TRBV7-2 to TRBJ2-1, with unresolved D. The germline CDR1 and CDR2 sequences are SGHTA and FQGNSA. V gave up 7 bases and J gave up 0 bases, with 7 bases separating them. This CDR3 has 13 residues. Here the CDR3 DNA reads TGTGCCAGCACCGCCGGCTCCTACAATGAGCAGTTCTTC. It is translated as CASTAGSYNEQFF.

The rearrangement links TRBV7-2 to TRBJ2-3; no definite D call. Trimming pared 1 base from V and 5 bases from J, leaving 13 bases between. The CDR3 loop spans 15 amino acids. CDR1 and CDR2 (germline): SGHTA, FQGNSA. The CDR3 reads CASSLVTAGVDTQYF. CDR3 DNA: TGTGCCAGCAGCTTAGTGACTGCCGGTGTAGATACGCAGTATTTT.

This chain links TRBV9 with TRBJ2-1; 7 positions match TRBD1. The CDR3 runs to 15 residues. In germline, CDR1 is SGDLS, CDR2 YYNGEE. The trim removed 2 bases at V and 5 bases at J, leaving 7 bases unmatched. The CDR3 spells CASSVRAGGNNEQFF. In nucleotides, the CDR3 is TGTGCCAGCAGCGTTCGGGCAGGGGGTAACAATGAGCAGTTCTTC. The complete variable domain, with remaining parts taken from reference TRBV9 and TRBJ2-1, reads DSGVTQTPKHLITATGQRVTLRCSPRSGDLSVYWYQQSLDQGLQFLIQYYNGEERAKGNILERFSAQQFPDLHSELNLSSLELGDSALYFCASSVRAGGNNEQFFGPGTRLTVL.

The chain carries TRBV4-1 and TRBJ2-5; TRBD1 might be the D (6 bases). The CDR3 covers 13 residues. Germline V gene sequence: CDR1 MGHRA, CDR2 YSYEKL. V dropped 4 bases and J dropped 4 bases, with 10 bases sitting between them. CDR3 DNA: TGCGCCAGCAGCCCCCAAGGGGGAGAGACCCAGTACTTC. This sequence encodes CASSPQGGETQYF.

The J gene is TRBJ2-7, the V gene TRBV6-2 or TRBV6-3; 10 bases align to TRBD2. This CDR3 spans 15 amino acids. Germline V lookup: CDR1 MNHEY, CDR2 SVGEGT. Losses at the gene ends were 5 bases for V and 2 bases for J; bases not matched to a gene: 6. Here the CDR3 DNA reads TGTGCCAGCAGTCAACCGGGACTAGCGACCTACGAGCAGTACTTC. This codes for CASSQPGLATYEQYF.

V usage is TRBV7-3 and J usage is TRBJ1-6; possible D gene TRBD1, 6 bases. The ends were cut back, 5 bases at V and 7 bases at J, with 15 bases in the middle. This CDR3 spans 15 amino acids. Germline V gene lookup returns CDR1 SGHTA and CDR2 FQGTGA. For the CDR3, the DNA is TGTGCCAGCAGCCCGGCGGGGGACACAAATTCACCCCTCCACTTT. Translated, it gives CASSPAGDTNSPLHF. The full variable domain, with the rest looked up from reference TRBV7-3 and TRBJ1-6, is GAGVSQTPSNKVTEKGKYVELRCDPISGHTALYWYRQSLGQGPEFLIYFQGTGAADDSGLPNDRFFAVRPEGSVSTLKIQRTERGDSAVYLCASSPAGDTNSPLHFGNGTRLTVT.

The V gene is TRBV3-1 (or the pseudogene TRBV3-2), the J gene TRBJ1-2; D is unresolved. CDR3 length equals 14 residues. V was clipped by 4 bases and J by 8 bases, with 17 bases between them. Germline V gene data show CDR1 as LGHDT and CDR2 as YNNKEL (reference sequence). This CDR3 reads CASSPRETGGGYTF. CDR3 DNA: TGTGCCAGCAGCCCCCGGGAGACCGGAGGAGGCTACACCTTC.

The chain recombines TRBV6-5 with TRBJ1-6; unclear D gene. Trimming took 0 bases from V and 0 from J, leaving 6 bases between them. This CDR3 has 16 residues. Per germline, CDR1 MNHEY and CDR2 SVGAGI. CDR3 coding DNA: TGTGCCAGCAGTTACTCACAATACTCCTATAATTCACCCCTCCACTTT. Residues: CASSYSQYSYNSPLHF.

The V gene is TRBV11-2, the J gene TRBJ2-5; D is ambiguous. The CDR3 contains 13 residues. CDR1 SGHAT and CDR2 FQNNGV come from the germline V gene. Trimming removed 5 bases from V and 2 bases from J, with 9 bases in between. CDR3: CASSPRRQETQYF. Here the CDR3 DNA reads TGTGCCAGCAGCCCTCGTCGGCAAGAGACCCAGTACTTC.

The chain links TRBV30 to TRBJ2-3; the D gene is possibly TRBD1 (8 bases). Germline V gene data show CDR1 as GTSNPN and CDR2 as SVGIG (reference sequence). The CDR3 totals 17 residues. The CDR3 loop is CAKGTGISSGSTDTQYF. CDR3 coding DNA: TGTGCAAAGGGGACAGGCATCTCTAGCGGAAGCACAGATACGCAGTATTTT.

J is TRBJ2-4 and V is TRBV19, with 9 bases fitting TRBD2. Germline values: CDR1 LNHDA, CDR2 SQIVND (reference sequence). V lost 3 bases and J lost 4; bases outside the gene matches: 4. This CDR3 has 15 residues. The CDR3 is CASSMAGGPKNIQYF. In nucleotides, the CDR3 is TGTGCCAGTAGTATGGCGGGAGGGCCTAAAAACATTCAGTACTTC.

This chain uses TRBV28 with TRBJ2-2; 9 positions agree with TRBD2. V was clipped by 5 bases and J by 6 bases; unmatched bases: 10. CDR1 MDHEN and CDR2 SYDVKM come from the germline V gene. The CDR3 length is 16 residues. This CDR3 is CASSALTSGGAGELFF. In nucleotides, the CDR3 is TGTGCCAGCAGTGCCCTGACTAGCGGCGGGGCCGGGGAGCTGTTTTTT. Supplemented by reference TRBV28 and TRBJ2-2, the full variable domain reads DVKVTQSSRYLVKRTGEKVFLECVQDMDHENMFWYRQDPGLGLRLIYFSYDVKMKEKGDIPEGYSVSREKKERFSLILESASTNQTSMYLCASSALTSGGAGELFFGEGSRLTVL.

This clone has a handful of counts. This sequence joins TRBV7-2 and TRBJ2-7, with a tentative D call TRBD1 (5 bases). Germline CDR1 SGHTA, CDR2 FQGNSA. Trimming left V 5 bases short and J 2 bases short, with 7 bases between. This CDR3 comprises 12 residues. The CDR3 reads CASSDRPYEQYF. CDR3 in DNA: TGTGCCAGCAGCGACAGACCCTACGAGCAGTACTTC.

The table lists this clone with a count of one. The chain combines TRBV29-1 with TRBJ2-7; 10 positions agree with TRBD2. CDR3 length: 14 amino acids. V lost 3 bases and J lost 6; bases outside the gene matches: 8. Germline assignment: CDR1 SQVTM and CDR2 ANQGSEA. CDR3 residues: CSVEGLATHGEQYF. CDR3 nucleotide sequence: TGCAGCGTTGAGGGACTAGCGACCCATGGCGAGCAGTACTTC.

This chain connects TRBV9 to TRBJ2-7, with 12 bases identical to TRBD2. Germline-derived CDR1 and CDR2 are SGDLS and YYNGEE. V dropped 3 bases and J dropped 0; count of bases not matched to a gene: 1. This CDR3 region has 15 residues. In DNA form, the CDR3 reads TGTGCCAGCAGCGGGACTAGCGGGGACTCCTACGAGCAGTACTTC. It translates to CASSGTSGDSYEQYF.

J is TRBJ2-5 and V is TRBV5-5; D unclear. Germline values: CDR1 SGHKS, CDR2 YYEKEE (reference sequence). The CDR3 covers 12 residues. V was pared by 4 bases and J by 1 base, with 5 bases between. The DNA of the CDR3 is TGTGCCAGCAGCGCGCCCCAAGAGACCCAGTACTTC. It specifies CASSAPQETQYF.

The CDR3, as DNA: TGTGCCAGTAGTTCCCAGACAGGGGTGAGCTCCTACGAGCAGTACTTC. It codes for CASSSQTGVSSYEQYF. This chain joins TRBV19 and TRBJ2-7; 8 bases match TRBD1. The J segment lost 0 bases and the V segment lost 5 bases, leaving 9 bases of the junction unmatched. The CDR3 runs 16 residues. Germline lookup yields CDR1 LNHDA and CDR2 SQIVND (reference sequence).

There are a few counts of this clone. The rearrangement joins TRBV9 to TRBJ1-2, with 9 bases that match TRBD1. CDR3 length: 15 amino acids. Germline CDR1 and CDR2: SGDLS and YYNGEE. Germline trimming cut 10 bases from V and 4 bases from J; bases unmatched to any gene: 14. The CDR3 is CALGSVGTGTYGYTF. For the CDR3, the DNA is TGTGCCCTTGGGAGTGTAGGGACAGGGACCTATGGCTACACCTTC.

Of note for this clone: The sample contains more than one DNA sequence encoding this CDR3. The chain has TRBV5-6 and TRBJ2-5, with D perhaps matching TRBD2 (5 bases). Trimming left V 0 bases short and J 4 bases short, with 16 bases between. The V gene's germline CDR1 is SGHDT and CDR2 YYEEEE. The length of the CDR3 is 16 residues. In DNA form, the CDR3 reads TGTGCCAGCAGCTTGGCCATCGGACTGTCACGAGAGACCCAGTACTTC. It codes for CASSLAIGLSRETQYF.

The rearrangement uses TRBV18 and TRBJ2-2; D might be TRBD1 (6 bases). The CDR3 contains 18 residues. In germline, CDR1 is KGHSH, CDR2 LQKENI. Trimming stripped 3 bases from V and 0 bases from J, with 17 bases between. CDR3 region: CASSPIRTAFANTGELFF. Here the CDR3 DNA reads TGTGCCAGCTCACCTATAAGGACAGCATTCGCGAACACCGGGGAGCTGTTTTTT.

The chain carries TRBV4-1 and TRBJ2-7, with 12 bases aligning to TRBD1. The length of the CDR3 is 15 residues. The ends lost 5 bases at V and 6 bases at J; junction bases unmatched: 8. CDR1 is MGHRA, CDR2 YSYEKL, per germline. Written as DNA, the CDR3 is TGCGCCAGCAGCTCGCGGGACAGGGGGCCCGTCGAGCAGTACTTC. As protein: CASSSRDRGPVEQYF.

DNA of the CDR3: TGCGCCAGCACTGGACTAGCGGGGGCGGGGGAGACCCAGTACTTC. Translating it yields CASTGLAGAGETQYF. The rearrangement uses TRBV5-1 and TRBJ2-5; TRBD2 agrees at 13 bases. CDR1 and CDR2 from the germline V gene are SGHRS and YFSETQ. The CDR3 extends over 15 amino acids. J was trimmed by 5 bases and V by 6 bases; bases with no gene match: 7. Full variable domain (remainder filled in from reference TRBV5-1 and TRBJ2-5): KAGVTQTPRYLIKTRGQQVTLSCSPISGHRSVSWYQQTPGQGLQFLFEYFSETQRNKGNFPGRFSGRQFSNSRSEMNVSTLELGDSALYLCASTGLAGAGETQYFGPGTRLLVL.

The gene calls are TRBV18 and TRBJ2-7; 10 bases map to TRBD1. Germline V gene lookup returns CDR1 KGHSH and CDR2 LQKENI. This CDR3 has 15 amino acids. The V gene end was trimmed by 2 bases and the J gene end by 4 bases; junction bases not matched to a gene: 5. The CDR3 coding sequence is TGTGCCAGCTCACCATGGGGGACAGGGGATTACGAGCAGTACTTC. This encodes CASSPWGTGDYEQYF.

The J gene is TRBJ1-5, the V gene TRBV7-8; no clear D gene. The V end was cut by 0 bases, the J end by 2 bases, with 11 bases between. Germline CDR1 is SGHVS and CDR2 is FQNEAQ. CDR3 length: 16 amino acids. CDR3 DNA sequence: TGTGCCAGCAGCTTAGCGCCGACCGGGGGCAATCAGCCCCAGCATTTT. Residues: CASSLAPTGGNQPQHF. Drawing the rest from reference TRBV7-8 and TRBJ1-5, the complete variable domain is GAGVSQSPRYKVAKRGQDVALRCDPISGHVSLFWYQQALGQGPEFLTYFQNEAQLDKSGLPSDRFFAERPEGSVSTLKIQRTQQEDSAVYLCASSLAPTGGNQPQHFGDGTRLSIL.

J is TRBJ1-1 and V is TRBV28, with TRBD1 matching over 7 bases. Per germline, CDR1 MDHEN and CDR2 SYDVKM. This CDR3 contains 13 residues. V dropped 4 bases and J dropped 5; count of bases not matched to a gene: 4. CDR3 loop: CASSSGQVTEAFF. CDR3 bases: TGTGCCAGCAGTTCCGGACAGGTAACTGAAGCTTTCTTT. Based on the CDR3 plus reference TRBV28 and TRBJ1-1, the full variable domain is DVKVTQSSRYLVKRTGEKVFLECVQDMDHENMFWYRQDPGLGLRLIYFSYDVKMKEKGDIPEGYSVSREKKERFSLILESASTNQTSMYLCASSSGQVTEAFFGQGTRLTVV.

V usage is TRBV12-3 or TRBV12-4 and J usage is TRBJ2-7; TRBD2 is a possible D gene (5 bases). The CDR3 has 12 amino acids. V was trimmed by 6 bases and J by 6 bases, leaving 12 bases between them. The DNA of the CDR3 is TGTGCCAGCAGCCCCTCCAGCGGCGAGCAGTACTTC. Protein product: CASSPSSGEQYF.